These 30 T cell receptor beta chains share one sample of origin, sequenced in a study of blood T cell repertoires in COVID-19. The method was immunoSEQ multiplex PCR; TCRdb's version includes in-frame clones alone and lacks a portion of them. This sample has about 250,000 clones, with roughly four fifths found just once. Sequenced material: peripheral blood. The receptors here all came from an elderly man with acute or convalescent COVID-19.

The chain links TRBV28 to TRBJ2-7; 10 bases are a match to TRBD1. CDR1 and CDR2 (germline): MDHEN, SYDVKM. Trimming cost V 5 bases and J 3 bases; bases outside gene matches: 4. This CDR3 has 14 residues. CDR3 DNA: TGTGCCAGCAGTCTGAGGACAGGGGGCTACGAGCAGTACTTC. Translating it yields CASSLRTGGYEQYF.

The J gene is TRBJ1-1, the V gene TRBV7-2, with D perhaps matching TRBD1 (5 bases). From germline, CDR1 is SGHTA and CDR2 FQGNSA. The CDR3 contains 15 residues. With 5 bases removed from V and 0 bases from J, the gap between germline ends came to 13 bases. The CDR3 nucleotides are TGTGCCAGCAGCGTACCAACAGGCTTGAACACTGAAGCTTTCTTT. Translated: CASSVPTGLNTEAFF. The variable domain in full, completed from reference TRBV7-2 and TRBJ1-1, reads GAGVSQSPSNKVTEKGKDVELRCDPISGHTALYWYRQSLGQGLEFLIYFQGNSAPDKSGLPSDRFSAERTGGSVSTLTIQRTQQEDSAVYLCASSVPTGLNTEAFFGQGTRLTVV.

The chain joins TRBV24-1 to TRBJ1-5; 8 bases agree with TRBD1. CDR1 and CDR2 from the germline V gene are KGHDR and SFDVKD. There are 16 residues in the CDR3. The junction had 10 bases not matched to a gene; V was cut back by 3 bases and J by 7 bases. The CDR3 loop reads CATSDARQGRGQPQHF. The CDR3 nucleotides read TGTGCCACCAGTGATGCGCGACAGGGGAGGGGGCAGCCCCAGCATTTT.

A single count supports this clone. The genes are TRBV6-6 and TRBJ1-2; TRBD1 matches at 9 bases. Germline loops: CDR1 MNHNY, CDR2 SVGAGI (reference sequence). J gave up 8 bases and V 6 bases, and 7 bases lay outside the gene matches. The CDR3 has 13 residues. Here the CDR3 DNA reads TGTGCCAGCAGCCTCGACAGGGGGTACGGCTACACCTTC. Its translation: CASSLDRGYGYTF.

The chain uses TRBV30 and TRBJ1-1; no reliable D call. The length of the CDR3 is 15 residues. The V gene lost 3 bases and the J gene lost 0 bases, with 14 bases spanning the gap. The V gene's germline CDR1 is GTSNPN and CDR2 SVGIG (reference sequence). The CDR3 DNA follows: TGTGCCTGGAGACCCCGGCAGGCCATGAACACTGAAGCTTTCTTT. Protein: CAWRPRQAMNTEAFF.

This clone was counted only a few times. Here the CDR3 DNA reads TGTGCCAGCAGTCACAGGGCCTCCACCTGGAATTCACCCCTCCACTTT. Translating gives CASSHRASTWNSPLHF. The chain joins TRBV2 to TRBJ1-6; possibly TRBD1 for D (6 bases). CDR1 and CDR2 from the germline V gene are SNHLY and FYNNEI. The CDR3 totals 16 residues. Trimming stripped 5 bases from V and 7 bases from J, with 18 bases between.

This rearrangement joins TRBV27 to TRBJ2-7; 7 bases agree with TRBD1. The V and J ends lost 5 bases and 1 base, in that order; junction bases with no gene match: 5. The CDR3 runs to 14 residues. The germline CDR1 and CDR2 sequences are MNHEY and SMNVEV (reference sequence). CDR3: CASSTWTGSYEQYF. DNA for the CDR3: TGTGCCAGCAGTACCTGGACAGGTTCCTACGAGCAGTACTTC.

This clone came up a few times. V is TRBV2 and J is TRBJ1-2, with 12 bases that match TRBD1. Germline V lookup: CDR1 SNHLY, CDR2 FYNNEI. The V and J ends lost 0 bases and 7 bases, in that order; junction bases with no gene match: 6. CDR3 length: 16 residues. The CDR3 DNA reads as TGTGCCAGCAGTGAAGCGCTGGGGACAGGGGGCGGTGGCTACACCTTC. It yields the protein CASSEALGTGGGGYTF.

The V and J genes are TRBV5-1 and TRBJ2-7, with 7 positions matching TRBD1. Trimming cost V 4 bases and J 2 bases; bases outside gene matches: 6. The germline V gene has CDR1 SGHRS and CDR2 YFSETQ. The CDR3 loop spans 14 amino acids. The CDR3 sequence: CASSMDRSPYEQYF. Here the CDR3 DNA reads TGCGCCAGCAGCATGGACAGGTCTCCCTACGAGCAGTACTTC.

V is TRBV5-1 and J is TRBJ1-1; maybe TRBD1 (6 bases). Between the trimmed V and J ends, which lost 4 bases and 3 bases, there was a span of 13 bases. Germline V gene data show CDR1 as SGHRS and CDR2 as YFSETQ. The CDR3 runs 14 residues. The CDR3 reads CASSPGGADTEAFF. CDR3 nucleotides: TGCGCCAGCAGCCCGGGGGGCGCGGACACTGAAGCTTTCTTT.

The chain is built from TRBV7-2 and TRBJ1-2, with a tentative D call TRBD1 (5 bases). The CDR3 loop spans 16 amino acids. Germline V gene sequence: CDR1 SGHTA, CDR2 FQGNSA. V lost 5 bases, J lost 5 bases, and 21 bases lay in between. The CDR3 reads CASSTSGALGDYGYTF. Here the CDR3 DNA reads TGTGCCAGCAGCACATCGGGAGCCTTAGGGGATTATGGCTACACCTTC.

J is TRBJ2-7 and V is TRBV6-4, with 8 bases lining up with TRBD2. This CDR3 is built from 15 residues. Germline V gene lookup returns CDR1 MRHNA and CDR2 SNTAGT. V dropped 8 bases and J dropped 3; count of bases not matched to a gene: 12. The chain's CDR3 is CASPKGAGGHYEQYF. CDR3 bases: TGTGCCAGCCCTAAAGGGGCGGGAGGACACTACGAGCAGTACTTC.

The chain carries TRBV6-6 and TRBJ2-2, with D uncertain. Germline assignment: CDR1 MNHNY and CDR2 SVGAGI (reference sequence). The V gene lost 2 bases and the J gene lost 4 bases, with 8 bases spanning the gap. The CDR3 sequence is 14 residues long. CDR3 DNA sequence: TGTGCCAGCAGTTACGGCGGCTCCACCGGGGAGCTGTTTTTT. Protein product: CASSYGGSTGELFF.

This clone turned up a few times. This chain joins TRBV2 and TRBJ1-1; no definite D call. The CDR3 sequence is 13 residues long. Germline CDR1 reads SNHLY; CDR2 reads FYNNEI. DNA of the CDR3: TGTGCTAGCCTTCGGGAGGGATTGACTGAAGCTTTCTTT. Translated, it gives CASLREGLTEAFF.

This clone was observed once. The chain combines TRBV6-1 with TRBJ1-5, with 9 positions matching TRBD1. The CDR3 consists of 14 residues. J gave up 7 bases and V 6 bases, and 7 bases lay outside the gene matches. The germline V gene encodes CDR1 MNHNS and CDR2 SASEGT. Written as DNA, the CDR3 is TGTGCCAGCAGAAACACAGGGGGCCTGCAGCCCCAGCATTTT. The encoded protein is CASRNTGGLQPQHF.

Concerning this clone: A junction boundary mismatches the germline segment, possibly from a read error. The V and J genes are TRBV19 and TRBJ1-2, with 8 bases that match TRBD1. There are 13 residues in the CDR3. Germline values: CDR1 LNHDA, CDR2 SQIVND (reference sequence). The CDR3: CASKATGDYGYTF. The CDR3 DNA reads TGTGCCAGTAAGGCGACAGGGGACTACGGCTACACCTTC.

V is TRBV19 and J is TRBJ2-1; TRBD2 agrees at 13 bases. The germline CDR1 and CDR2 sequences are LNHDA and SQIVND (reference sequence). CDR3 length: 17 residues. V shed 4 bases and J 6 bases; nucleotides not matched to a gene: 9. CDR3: CASSTRWTSGGPNEQFF. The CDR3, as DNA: TGTGCCAGTAGTACCCGATGGACTAGCGGGGGTCCCAATGAGCAGTTCTTC.

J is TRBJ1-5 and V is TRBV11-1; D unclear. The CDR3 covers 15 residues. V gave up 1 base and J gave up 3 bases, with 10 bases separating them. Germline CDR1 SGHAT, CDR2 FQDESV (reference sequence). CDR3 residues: CASSLGGQNNQPQHF. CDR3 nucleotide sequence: TGTGCCAGCAGCTTAGGTGGCCAGAACAATCAGCCCCAGCATTTT.

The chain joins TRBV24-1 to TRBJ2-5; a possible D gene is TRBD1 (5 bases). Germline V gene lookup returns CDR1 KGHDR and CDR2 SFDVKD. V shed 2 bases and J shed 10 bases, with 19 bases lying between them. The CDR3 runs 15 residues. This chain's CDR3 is CATSDSGHSKVFQYF. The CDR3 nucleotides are TGTGCCACCAGTGATTCAGGACATTCCAAGGTCTTCCAGTACTTC.

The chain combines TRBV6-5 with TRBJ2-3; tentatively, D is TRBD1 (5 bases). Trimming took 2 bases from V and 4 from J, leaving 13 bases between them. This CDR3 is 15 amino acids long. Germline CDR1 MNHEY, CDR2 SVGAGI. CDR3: CASSYQGSAADTQYF. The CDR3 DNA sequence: TGTGCCAGCAGTTACCAGGGATCTGCGGCAGATACGCAGTATTTT.

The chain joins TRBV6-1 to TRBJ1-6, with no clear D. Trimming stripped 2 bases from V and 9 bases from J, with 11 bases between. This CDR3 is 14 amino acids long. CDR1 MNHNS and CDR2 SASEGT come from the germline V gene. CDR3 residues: CASSESQEGSPLHF. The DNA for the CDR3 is TGTGCCAGCAGTGAATCCCAGGAGGGTTCACCCCTCCACTTT.

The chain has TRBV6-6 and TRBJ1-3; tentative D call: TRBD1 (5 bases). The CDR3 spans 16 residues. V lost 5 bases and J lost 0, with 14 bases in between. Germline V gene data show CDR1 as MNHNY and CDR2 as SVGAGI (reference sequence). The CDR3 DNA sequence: TGTGCCAGCAGTGCATTCTCGACAGCCTCTGGAAACACCATATATTTT. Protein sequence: CASSAFSTASGNTIYF.

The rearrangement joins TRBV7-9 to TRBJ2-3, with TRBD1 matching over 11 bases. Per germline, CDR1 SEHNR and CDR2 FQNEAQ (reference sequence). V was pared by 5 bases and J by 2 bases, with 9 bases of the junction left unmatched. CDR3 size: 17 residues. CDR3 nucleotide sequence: TGTGCCAGCAGCAAACTCGGACAGGGGGCCTTCACAGATACGCAGTATTTT. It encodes CASSKLGQGAFTDTQYF.

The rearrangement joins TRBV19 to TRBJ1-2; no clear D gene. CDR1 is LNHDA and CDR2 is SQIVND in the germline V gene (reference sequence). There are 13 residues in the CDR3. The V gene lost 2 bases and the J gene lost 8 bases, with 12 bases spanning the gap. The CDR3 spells CASSISGMRGYTF. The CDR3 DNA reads TGTGCCAGTAGTATATCCGGGATGCGAGGCTACACCTTC.

CDR3 sequence: CASGTGGGYGYTF. In DNA form, the CDR3 reads TGTGCCAGCGGGACAGGGGGGGGGTATGGCTACACCTTC. The chain uses TRBV12-3 or TRBV12-4 and TRBJ1-2, with 11 nucleotides matching TRBD1. CDR3 length: 13 amino acids. The ends lost 8 bases at V and 5 bases at J; junction bases unmatched: 4.

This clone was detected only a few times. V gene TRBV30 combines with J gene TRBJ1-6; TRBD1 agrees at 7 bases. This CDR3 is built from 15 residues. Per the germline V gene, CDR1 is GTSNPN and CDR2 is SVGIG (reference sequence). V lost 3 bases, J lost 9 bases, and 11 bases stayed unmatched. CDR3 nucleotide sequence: TGTGCCTGGAGGGCCTTAGGGGGCTCTTCTTCACCCCTCCACTTT. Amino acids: CAWRALGGSSSPLHF.

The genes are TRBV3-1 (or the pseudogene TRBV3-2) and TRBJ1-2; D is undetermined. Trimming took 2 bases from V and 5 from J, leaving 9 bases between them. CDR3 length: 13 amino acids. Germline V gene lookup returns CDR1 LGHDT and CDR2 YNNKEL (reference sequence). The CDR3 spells CASSQPPGYGYTF. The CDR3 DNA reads TGTGCCAGCAGCCAACCCCCCGGTTATGGCTACACCTTC.

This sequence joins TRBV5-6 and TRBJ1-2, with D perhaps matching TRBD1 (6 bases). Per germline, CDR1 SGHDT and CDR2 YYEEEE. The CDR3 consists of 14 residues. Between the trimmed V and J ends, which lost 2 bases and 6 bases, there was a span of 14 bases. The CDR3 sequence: CASSFPGAQHGYTF. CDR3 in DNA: TGTGCCAGCAGCTTTCCAGGGGCCCAGCATGGCTACACCTTC.

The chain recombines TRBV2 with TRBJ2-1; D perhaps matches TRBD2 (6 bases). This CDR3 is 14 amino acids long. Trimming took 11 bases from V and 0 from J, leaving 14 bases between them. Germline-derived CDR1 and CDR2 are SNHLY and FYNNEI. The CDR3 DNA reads TGTGCCGGGCGCGGGGATAGCTCCTACAATGAGCAGTTCTTC. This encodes CAGRGDSSYNEQFF.

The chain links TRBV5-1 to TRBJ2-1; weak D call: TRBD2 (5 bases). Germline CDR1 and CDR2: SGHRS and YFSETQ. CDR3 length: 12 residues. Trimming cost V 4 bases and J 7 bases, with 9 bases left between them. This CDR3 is CASSPTRNEQFF. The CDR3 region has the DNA TGCGCCAGCAGCCCAACTAGGAATGAGCAGTTCTTC.